This T cell receptor (beta chain) was sequenced during a study of T cells in Graves' hyperthyroidism and ophthalmopathy. The diagnostic basis comprised clinical symptoms, serum thyroxine and TRAb, thyroid ultrasound and orbital computed tomography. This clonotype has more than one count but fewer than ten. RNA transcripts served as the template for amplifying TCR beta CDR3 regions. Primed by the HTBI set, a first-round RT-PCR was run on the TCR CDR3. TCRdb re-derived calls from the multiplex PCR reads in MiXCR, one entry per CDR3 protein. This table has 300,000 to 400,000 distinct CDR3 sequences, approximately 14% appearing once. Source material: blood. The TCR comes from a woman in her fifties or sixties with Graves' hyperthyroidism.

This CDR3 is CASSRRGERTNEKLFF. The CDR3 coding sequence is TGTGCCAGTAGTAGACGTGGGGAACGGACTAATGAAAAACTGTTTTTT. V is TRBV19 and J is TRBJ1-4, with D unresolved. The V gene's germline CDR1 is LNHDA and CDR2 SQIVND (reference sequence). V lost 4 bases to trimming and J lost 2 bases, with 14 bases between them. This CDR3 has 16 amino acids.